This passage covers 2 T cell receptor beta chains from one sample sequenced in a study of human T cells and chemical hapten exposure (dated by TCRdb to 2020 to 2022). The library was obtained by RACE. For sequencing, a NextSeq 500 was employed. Through fastp at Q25 and MiXCR, TCRdb rebuilt clones from the public reads, retaining in-frame beta chains. All rows with the same CDR3 protein become a single entry with the most common DNA and genes. In this sample the table shows about 90,000 distinct CDR3 sequences, 8.5% of which occur a single time. The ten top clones hold 2.5% to 3% of the sample. According to the study, the label for this sample's time point signals: pre-sensitization, week 0. What the treatment or condition label conveys for this sample: therapeutic diphenylcyclopropenone sensitization with weekly scalp DPC. This material consisted of whole blood, taken in connection with sensitization to the hapten diphenylcyclopropenone (DPC). All receptors derive from a man aged 35 to 55 with alopecia areata. Some clones in this sample may be carry-over from other donors' samples.

In this sample, this clonotype turned up many times. V is TRBV6-4 and J is TRBJ2-2; no clear D. Trimming cost V 3 bases and J 1 base, with 3 bases left between them. This CDR3 has 13 amino acids. Germline CDR1 is MRHNA and CDR2 is SNTAGT. CDR3 coding DNA: TGTGCCAGCAGTGAAGGGAACACCGGGGAGCTGTTTTTT. Its protein is CASSEGNTGELFF.

The chain employs TRBV5-1 and TRBJ2-5; D is perhaps TRBD1 (6 bases). The V gene lost 4 bases and the J gene lost 1 base, with 11 bases spanning the gap. The CDR3 is made up of 14 amino acids. Germline V gene data show CDR1 as SGHRS and CDR2 as YFSETQ. CDR3 amino acids: CASSLRTAQETQYF. The CDR3 DNA reads as TGCGCCAGCAGCCTGCGGACAGCCCAAGAGACCCAGTACTTC.